This TCR beta chain was profiled in a study of vaccination and CD4 T cells after COVID-19. Study-level background: Participants were vaccinated with two doses, given as either BNT162b2 or mRNA-1273 vaccine.

Treatment reported: roughly 10-day PBMC culture with coronavirus spike peptide pools or control peptides (ViraFEST assay). CDR1 is SGHRS and CDR2 is YFSETQ in the germline V gene. Germline trimming cut 0 bases from V and 1 base from J; bases unmatched to any gene: 5. The CDR3 runs to 16 residues. Oncomine TCR Beta short-read sequencing was applied to DNA from cultured CD4+ T cells. Each CDR3 protein gets one entry after TCRdb re-called the PCR reads with MiXCR. This table holds around 19,000 distinct CDR3 sequences, about 50% found once. This clonotype was detected a few times. The antigen is undetermined.

The origin of this receptor is a human donor who had recovered from COVID-19. J is TRBJ2-3 and V is TRBV5-1; 7 bases align to TRBD2. Material for sequencing was CD4+ T cells from blood, cultured in vitro. Here the CDR3 reads CASSLGGGSGTDTQYF. DNA of the CDR3: TGCGCCAGCAGCTTGGGCGGCGGGAGTGGCACAGATACGCAGTATTTT.